These 17 T cell receptor beta chains originate from one sample sequenced in a study of long-term antiretroviral therapy in people with HIV. Runs used v3.0 of the immunoSEQ assay and were done at survey level. Method: immunoSEQ multiplex PCR; TCRdb's copy keeps in-frame clones and lacks some. The sample gives 25,000 to 30,000 clones, approximately 93% of which show up once; less than 4.5% is in the top ten. The material was unsorted PBMCs, obtained 3.1 years after starting antiretroviral therapy. Every receptor here comes from a man between 18 and 35 years old with HIV.

This chain links TRBV9 with TRBJ2-1; 10 bases line up with TRBD1. Germline V CDR1 and CDR2: SGDLS, YYNGEE. V trimming: 0 bases; J trimming: 0 bases; junction bases outside the gene matches: 15. The CDR3 has 21 amino acids. CDR3 bases: TGTGCCAGCAGCGTAGGAGGAGGGGGGGGACAGGGGACGGGCTCCTACAATGAGCAGTTCTTC. It yields the protein CASSVGGGGGQGTGSYNEQFF.

The chain is built from TRBV9 and TRBJ2-7; 8 nucleotides match TRBD1. J was trimmed by 6 bases and V by 4 bases; bases with no gene match: 6. CDR1 and CDR2 (germline): SGDLS, YYNGEE. The CDR3 runs to 13 residues. CDR3 nucleotides: TGTGCCAGCAGCTTAACAGGGGGAGTCGAGCAGTACTTC. As protein: CASSLTGGVEQYF.

The chain recombines TRBV11-1 with TRBJ1-1; D perhaps matches TRBD1 (5 bases). Trimming cost V 4 bases and J 6 bases, with 15 bases left between them. Germline V gives CDR1 SGHAT, CDR2 FQDESV (reference sequence). The CDR3 runs 14 residues. CDR3 DNA: TGTGCCAGCAGCTCGGACCCGGGGGGGGCTGAAGCTTTCTTT. Protein: CASSSDPGGAEAFF.

This CDR3 reads CASSFLGLSNQPQHF. CDR3 bases: TGCGCCAGCAGCTTCCTTGGGTTGAGCAATCAGCCCCAGCATTTT. V gene TRBV4-1 combines with J gene TRBJ1-5; D gene ambiguous. The ends were cut back, 5 bases at V and 1 base at J, with 12 bases in the middle. Per germline, CDR1 MGHRA and CDR2 YSYEKL. The CDR3 is made up of 15 amino acids.

The chain's CDR3 is CASSYSGSIYEQYF. The DNA for the CDR3 is TGTGCCAGCAGTTACTCGGGGAGTATCTACGAGCAGTACTTC. This sequence joins TRBV6-5 and TRBJ2-7; D is possibly TRBD2 (5 bases). Germline V lookup: CDR1 MNHEY, CDR2 SVGAGI. CDR3 length: 14 amino acids. The germline V and J ends were trimmed by 0 bases and 3 bases, with 9 bases remaining between them.

This clone was found once. The J gene is TRBJ2-7, the V gene TRBV4-3; D gene ambiguous. Per germline, CDR1 LGHNA and CDR2 YSLEER. V gave up 4 bases and J gave up 5 bases, with 21 bases separating them. CDR3 length: 16 amino acids. DNA for the CDR3: TGCGCCAGCAGCCTAATCCCCGGACGCGCCGCGGACGAGCAGTACTTC. Translated, it gives CASSLIPGRAADEQYF.

The chain links TRBV9 to TRBJ2-5, with 8 bases matching TRBD1. In germline, CDR1 is SGDLS, CDR2 YYNGEE. The CDR3 has 13 residues. V was clipped by 4 bases and J by 10 bases; unmatched bases: 9. CDR3 DNA sequence: TGTGCCAGCAGCCCAGGGACAGGTTGGGTCCAGTACTTC. As protein: CASSPGTGWVQYF.

The chain combines TRBV18 with TRBJ2-2; D call uncertain. V lost 3 bases and J lost 4, with 6 bases in between. The CDR3 consists of 13 residues. Germline V lookup: CDR1 KGHSH, CDR2 LQKENI. CDR3 sequence: CASSPLGTGELFF. The DNA for the CDR3 is TGTGCCAGCTCACCGCTGGGCACCGGGGAGCTGTTTTTT.

The chain couples TRBV5-1 to TRBJ2-5; 8 nucleotides match TRBD1. This CDR3 has 16 residues. The germline V gene encodes CDR1 SGHRS and CDR2 YFSETQ. The V segment lost 2 bases and the J segment 2 bases; nucleotides outside the gene matches: 8. The CDR3 here is CASSLGQGGLQETQYF. DNA of the CDR3: TGCGCCAGCAGCTTAGGACAGGGCGGACTGCAAGAGACCCAGTACTTC.

The genes are TRBV2 and TRBJ1-1, with a weak D call TRBD1 (5 bases). The CDR3 is made up of 12 amino acids. The V gene lost 6 bases and the J gene lost 6 bases, with 11 bases spanning the gap. The germline V gene has CDR1 SNHLY and CDR2 FYNNEI. The chain's CDR3 is CASRVGGSEAFF. As DNA, the CDR3 is TGTGCCAGCAGGGTCGGGGGGTCTGAAGCTTTCTTT. Full variable domain (remainder filled in from reference TRBV2 and TRBJ1-1): EPEVTQTPSHQVTQMGQEVILRCVPISNHLYFYWYRQILGQKVEFLVSFYNNEISEKSEIFDDQFSVERPDGSNFTLKIRSTKLEDSAMYFCASRVGGSEAFFGQGTRLTVV.

The chain joins TRBV27 to TRBJ1-5; D perhaps matches TRBD1 (6 bases). The CDR3 totals 13 residues. Germline CDR1 and CDR2: MNHEY and SMNVEV (reference sequence). Trimming cost V 4 bases and J 6 bases, with 10 bases left between them. The CDR3 sequence: CASSSSGVQPQHF. CDR3 in DNA: TGTGCCAGCAGTTCATCAGGGGTTCAGCCCCAGCATTTT.

V gene TRBV16 combines with J gene TRBJ2-7, with D possibly matching TRBD1 (6 bases). The CDR3 contains 16 residues. Germline CDR1 is KGHSY and CDR2 is FQNENV. Trimming stripped 5 bases from V and 6 bases from J, with 23 bases between. Written as DNA, the CDR3 is TGTGCCAGCAGCGGACATAGGGGGAGCAGGGGTGGCGAGCAGTACTTC. Translating gives CASSGHRGSRGGEQYF.

The rearrangement joins TRBV7-9 to TRBJ1-2, with D perhaps matching TRBD1 (6 bases). With 0 bases removed from V and 8 bases from J, the gap between germline ends came to 10 bases. The CDR3 runs 13 residues. The germline V gene has CDR1 SEHNR and CDR2 FQNEAQ (reference sequence). CDR3 in amino acids: CASSLAQGRGYTF. In DNA, the CDR3 is TGTGCCAGCAGCTTAGCGCAGGGGAGGGGCTACACCTTC.

V is TRBV13 and J is TRBJ1-1; 7 nucleotides line up with TRBD1. This CDR3 comprises 12 residues. V dropped 6 bases and J dropped 4; count of bases not matched to a gene: 2. Germline CDR1 is PRHDT and CDR2 is FYEKMQ (reference sequence). The CDR3 DNA is TGTGCCAGCAGAGGGGGCGGCACTGAAGCTTTCTTT. It translates to CASRGGGTEAFF.

The rearrangement joins TRBV2 to TRBJ2-7; maybe TRBD2 (5 bases). V was trimmed by 2 bases and J by 4 bases, leaving 21 bases between them. Germline lookup yields CDR1 SNHLY and CDR2 FYNNEI. The CDR3 is 17 amino acids. CDR3 nucleotides: TGTGCCAGCAGTGAACCGAAGTTAGGCGCGGGTGGGTACGAGCAGTACTTC. It translates to CASSEPKLGAGGYEQYF.

The count of this clone is one. In nucleotides, the CDR3 is TGTGCCAGCAGCTTGGACAATAACAGAGAGACCCAGTACTTC. Translated, it gives CASSLDNNRETQYF. This rearrangement joins TRBV5-4 to TRBJ2-5; D gene ambiguous. With 0 bases removed from V and 4 bases from J, the gap between germline ends came to 10 bases. CDR1 and CDR2 (germline): SGHNT, YYREEE (reference sequence). The CDR3 is made up of 14 amino acids.

The V call is TRBV19, the J call TRBJ1-1, with D perhaps TRBD1 (5 bases). From germline, CDR1 is LNHDA and CDR2 SQIVND (reference sequence). The V and J ends lost 9 bases and 1 base respectively, with 18 bases between them. The CDR3 length is 15 residues. The DNA for the CDR3 is TGTGCCAGCGCTCCCGTCAGGGCGGGGAACACTGAAGCTTTCTTT. Translation gives CASAPVRAGNTEAFF. The variable domain in full, completed from reference TRBV19 and TRBJ1-1, reads DGGITQSPKYLFRKEGQNVTLSCEQNLNHDAMYWYRQDPGQGLRLIYYSQIVNDFQKGDIAEGYSVSREKKESFPLTVTSAQKNPTAFYLCASAPVRAGNTEAFFGQGTRLTVV.